Below, one T cell receptor (beta chain) is given with its context. Its antigen specificity is not known. Base-call qualities are not available, and no considerably larger clone is one nucleotide away. Trimming costs V 5 bases and J 1 base, and their ends lie 21 bases apart. The CDR3 runs 18 amino acids, cysteine and phenylalanine included. CDR3 DNA only is kept here, 54 bases in frame from base 1. The germline V gene gives CDR1 as SGHTA and CDR2 as FQGNSA. TCRbeta CDR3 regions were amplified from genomic DNA using the immunoSEQ Assay, a bias-controlled multiplex PCR. In the original analysis: The number of nucleated cells in each sample was estimated by amplification of reference gene primers within the assay. To quantify the absolute abundance of each unique TCRbeta CDR3 rearrangement, sequence reads were collapsed and filtered. For each sample, productive Simpson clonality was calculated as the square root of Simpson's diversity index across productive rearrangements. The table was pulled from immuneACCESS by TCRdb, which kept in-frame rearrangements only. Such tables lose some clones; where checked, under half of the loss comes from unresolved V genes, and the rest has no known cause. V and J calls plus clone size are reproduced from that table; the DNA served to infer D and trimming. In this sample the table shows fewer than 350,000 clones, nearly 90% of which occur a single time. The top ten clones comprise 1.7% of the sample.

Participants in the prospective study were enrolled through a virtual design, were aged roughly 18 to 90 years, and lived in under 25 United States geographic areas. To assign participants to cohorts, the prospective study relied on clinical history that participants themselves reported in a screening survey and a study questionnaire. Mobile phlebotomists in the prospective study collected whole blood, serum and a nasopharyngeal or oropharyngeal swab from every participant. Over an approximately two-month period, participants in the prospective study had the option of providing additional blood draws and questionnaires. Blood samples from the prospective study were shipped frozen or at room temperature prior to DNA extraction. The data belong to a study of blood T cell repertoires in COVID-19 (TCRdb year 2020). For context, the study as a whole: Samples covering the acute and convalescent phases of COVID-19 were provided by collaborators in the United States, Italy and Spain. The material from the prospective study consisted of cDNA or gDNA derived from T cells, B-cell-depleted T cells, or PBMCs. Deeply sampled blood TCRbeta repertoires from subjects exposed to, actively infected with, or recovered from COVID-19 were included in the dataset. The repertoires were released in a freely available public database meant as a resource for research on the immune response to SARS-CoV-2. The samples were drawn from two sources: the first 160 participants of the ongoing ImmuneRACE study, and some 1,300 subjects contributed by 6 global collaborators. A de-identified subject ID, COVID-19 status, age in years and sex were almost always included in the sample metadata. HLA class I and class II types, where available, came from metadata supplied by the sample provider rather than from assay-based typing.

General findings and caveats noted by the study authors: How much clinical and demographic metadata was included differed by source and by participant, and the metadata was provided uncurated.

Source material: PBMCs or T cells enriched from blood (not recorded which). The receptor was isolated from a woman younger than 30 with acute COVID-19. The V and J segments used are TRBV7-2 and TRBJ2-4; the D gene is perhaps TRBD1, on 7 matching bases. The encoded CDR3 is CASSIGAGSGGAKNIQYF. The nucleotide sequence reads TGTGCCAGCAGCATCGGTGCTGGGTCAGGGGGGGCCAAAAACATTCAGTACTTC.